The clone carrying this T cell receptor (beta chain) was counted a few times. Its antigen is still unknown. Researchers built TCR beta libraries using quantitative 5'-RACE with molecular barcodes. TCRdb reanalysed the 5' RACE reads using MiXCR and keeps one entry per CDR3 protein. The sample consists of roughly 440,000 distinct CDR3 sequences, approximately 17% of them appearing once. This specimen belongs to a study of CD8 T cells in ankylosing spondylitis. Regarding the study as a whole: A TCR beta motif made of fewer than ten highly homologous variants seemed typical of ankylosing spondylitis blood.

V shed 4 bases and J 4 bases; nucleotides not matched to a gene: 11. This CDR3 comprises 16 residues. Germline CDR1 reads SGHRS; CDR2 reads YFSETQ. This rearrangement joins TRBV5-1 to TRBJ2-1, with 7 bases matching TRBD2. Sequenced material: blood, either unsorted or a sorted T cell fraction (not recorded which). This TCR came from a male donor with ankylosing spondylitis. The CDR3: CASSPLGLADYNEQFF. The CDR3 DNA is TGCGCCAGCAGCCCCCTGGGGCTAGCGGATTACAATGAGCAGTTCTTC.